This T cell receptor beta chain was sequenced in a study of shared clonotypes between healthy human individuals. Regarding the study as a whole: Estimated richness was generally greater in naive than memory subsets. Against clonotypes common to all four donors, non-shared ones had lower generation probabilities. Only blood was sampled; tissue repertoires likely differ.

The CDR3 sequence is 14 residues long. Between the trimmed V and J ends, which lost 8 bases and 6 bases, there was a span of 20 bases. Germline V gives CDR1 MDHEN, CDR2 SYDVKM. This clone was found a few times. Its target is not known. Genomic DNA per cell subset filled all wells of several immunoSEQ plates. Here immunoSEQ multiplex PCR was the method, and the copy in TCRdb shows in-frame clones only, minus some. Among 640,000 or so clones listed, approximately 75% were seen once. V usage is TRBV28 and J usage is TRBJ2-7; tentatively, D is TRBD2 (7 bases). The sequencing input was memory CD4+ T cells sorted from blood. The subset denotes: CD45RA-negative fraction. The TCR sequence derives from a woman aged 25 to 39 in good health. CDR3 protein: CASPPEGEGVEQYF. DNA for the CDR3: TGTGCCAGCCCCCCGGAGGGGGAGGGCGTCGAGCAGTACTTC.